This T cell receptor (beta chain) emerged from a study of T-cell reconstitution after alpha-beta-depleted transplantation in children. This clonotype was seen ten or more times. What it binds is unknown. Study-wide results and limits: By about two months after transplant, alpha-beta T cells reportedly arose from several hundred graft clones that had expanded. After one year, T-cell counts and TCRbeta diversity mostly came from new T cells. Day-60 TCRbeta diversity that was high in some patients was derived from surviving recipient T cells and thymic progenitors.

Preparation of the TCRbeta library involved a method that used unique molecular identifiers. TCRdb recomputed calls from the PCR reads with MiXCR, one row per CDR3 protein. The data show a few hundred thousand distinct CDR3 sequences, 11% seen once. Germline V lookup: CDR1 SGHTA, CDR2 FQGNSA. The CDR3 runs 15 residues. Trimming left V 3 bases short and J 0 bases short, with 6 bases between. The chain recombines TRBV7-2 with TRBJ2-6; no definite D call. The specimen comprised PBMCs, sampled before TCRalphabeta/CD19-depleted stem cell transplant. The origin of this receptor is a child under two years old with acute myeloid leukemia, due to receive a stem cell transplant. The CDR3 loop is CASSFRNSGANVLTF. CDR3 nucleotide sequence: TGTGCCAGCAGCTTTCGGAACTCTGGGGCCAACGTCCTGACTTTC. The complete variable domain, with remaining parts taken from reference TRBV7-2 and TRBJ2-6, reads GAGVSQSPSNKVTEKGKDVELRCDPISGHTALYWYRQSLGQGLEFLIYFQGNSAPDKSGLPSDRFSAERTGGSVSTLTIQRTQQEDSAVYLCASSFRNSGANVLTFGAGSRLTVL.